There are a few counts of the clone carrying this T cell receptor beta chain. Antigen: not known. Profiling relied on immunoSEQ multiplex PCR, and the TCRdb table lists in-frame clones only, not all of them. Seen here are 17,000 or so clones, roughly 91% observed once, and the top ten hold roughly 70%. The CDR3 loop spans 12 amino acids. The germline V gene has CDR1 SEHNR and CDR2 FQNEAQ (reference sequence). Trimming took 8 bases from V and 2 from J, leaving 10 bases between them. These data come from a study of OX40 agonist ivuxolimab in advanced cancers. Study-level background: Patients were dosed with the agonistic anti-OX40 (CD134) antibody ivuxolimab. Study-wide findings and caveats: CD8+ T cells were the subset that, on average, had more expanded clones than CD4+.

The investigators sampled blood at baseline, at cycle 4 day 1, and at cycle 7 day 1. The sequencing used CD4+ or CD8+ T cells sorted from blood, collected in a trial of the OX40 agonist ivuxolimab. The chain has TRBV7-9 and TRBJ2-7; TRBD1 or TRBD2 may be the D gene (5 bases each). This clonotype was sampled from an adult with an advanced solid tumor such as melanoma, head and neck, liver or kidney cancer. The CDR3 sequence is CASRDGPYEQYF. CDR3 sequence (DNA): TGTGCCAGCCGGGACGGGCCCTACGAGCAGTACTTC.